This T cell receptor (beta chain) was identified during a study of blood T cell repertoires in COVID-19. Repertoires were generated with immunoSEQ multiplex PCR, while TCRdb's copy carries only in-frame clones and drops some. The table includes roughly 30,000 clones, approximately 88% detected once. The CDR3 runs to 13 residues. Germline V gene data show CDR1 as LNHDA and CDR2 as SQIVND (reference sequence). The germline V and J ends were trimmed by 3 bases and 7 bases, with 10 bases remaining between them. The chain uses TRBV19 and TRBJ1-5, with D possibly being TRBD1 (5 bases). The receptor was isolated from a man older than 75 with active COVID-19. Source material: peripheral blood. The CDR3 spells CASSISNRQPQHF. In DNA, the CDR3 is TGTGCCAGTAGTATCAGTAACAGGCAGCCCCAGCATTTT.